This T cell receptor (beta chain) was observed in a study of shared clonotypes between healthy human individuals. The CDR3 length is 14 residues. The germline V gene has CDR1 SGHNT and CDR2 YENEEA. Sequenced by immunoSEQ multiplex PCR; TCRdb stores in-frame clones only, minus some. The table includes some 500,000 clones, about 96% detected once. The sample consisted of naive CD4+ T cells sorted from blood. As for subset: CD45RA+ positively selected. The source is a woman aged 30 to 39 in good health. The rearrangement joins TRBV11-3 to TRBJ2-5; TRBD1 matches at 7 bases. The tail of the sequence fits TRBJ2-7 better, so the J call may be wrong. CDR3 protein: CASSLGQGPYEQYF. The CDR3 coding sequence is TGTGCCAGCAGCTTAGGACAGGGCCCCTACGAGCAGTACTTC.